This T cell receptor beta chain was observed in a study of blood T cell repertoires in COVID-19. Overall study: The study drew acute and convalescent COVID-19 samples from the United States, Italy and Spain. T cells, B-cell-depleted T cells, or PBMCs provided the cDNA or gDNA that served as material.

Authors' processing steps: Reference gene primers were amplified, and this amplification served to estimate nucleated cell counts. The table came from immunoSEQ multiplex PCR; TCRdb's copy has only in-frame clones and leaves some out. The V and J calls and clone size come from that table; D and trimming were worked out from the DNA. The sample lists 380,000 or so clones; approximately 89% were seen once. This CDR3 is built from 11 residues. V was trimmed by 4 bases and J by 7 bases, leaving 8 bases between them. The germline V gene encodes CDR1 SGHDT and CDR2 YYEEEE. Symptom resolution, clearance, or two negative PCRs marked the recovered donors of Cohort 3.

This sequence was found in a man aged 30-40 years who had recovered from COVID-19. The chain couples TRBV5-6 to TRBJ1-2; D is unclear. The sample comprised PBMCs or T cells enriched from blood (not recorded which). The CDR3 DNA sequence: TGTGCCAGCAGCCAGAAATCTGGCTACACCTTC. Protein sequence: CASSQKSGYTF.